The clone carrying this T cell receptor beta chain was seen many times. Sample time point: patch test 1, 2 weeks after DPC sensitization. Stated treatment: therapeutic diphenylcyclopropenone sensitization with weekly scalp DPC. The sample belongs to a study of human T cells and chemical hapten exposure. Per germline, CDR1 DFQATT and CDR2 SNEGSKA (reference sequence). This CDR3 has 14 amino acids. Trimming took off 3 bases at V and 3 bases at J, with 12 bases between the two ends. TCRdb processed the RACE reads anew with MiXCR; each CDR3 protein has one entry. The table records about 120,000 distinct CDR3 sequences, roughly an eighth of them present only once.

The sample was whole blood, taken in connection with sensitization to the hapten diphenylcyclopropenone (DPC). The receptor was isolated from a young man with alopecia areata. Some clones in this sample may be carry-over from other donors' samples. The rearrangement uses TRBV20-1 and TRBJ1-5; D not certain. The CDR3 loop reads CSARAPGDNQPQHF. The CDR3 nucleotides are TGCAGTGCTAGGGCCCCAGGTGACAATCAGCCCCAGCATTTT.